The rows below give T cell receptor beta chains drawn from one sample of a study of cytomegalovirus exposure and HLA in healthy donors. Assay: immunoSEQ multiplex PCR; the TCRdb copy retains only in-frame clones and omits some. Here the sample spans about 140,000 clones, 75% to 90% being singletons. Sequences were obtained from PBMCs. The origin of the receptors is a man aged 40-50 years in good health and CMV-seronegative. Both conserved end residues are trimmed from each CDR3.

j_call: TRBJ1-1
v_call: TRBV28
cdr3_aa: ASSLYPGRGRTGMNTEAF

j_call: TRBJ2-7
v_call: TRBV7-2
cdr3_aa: ASSLARASVSEQY

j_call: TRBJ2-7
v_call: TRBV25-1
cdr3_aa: ASSREGGTYEQY

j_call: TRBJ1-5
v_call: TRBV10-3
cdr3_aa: AISDRDNQPQH

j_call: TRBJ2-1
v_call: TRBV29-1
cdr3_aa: SVPGPLGNEQF

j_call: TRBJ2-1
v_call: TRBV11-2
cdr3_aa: ASSLAFSGGYNEQF

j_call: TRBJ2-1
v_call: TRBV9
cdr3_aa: ASSGKLAGGPSEQF

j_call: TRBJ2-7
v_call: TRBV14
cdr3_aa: ASSHYRTGAYEQY

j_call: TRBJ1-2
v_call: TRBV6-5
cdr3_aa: ASSYGAYGYT

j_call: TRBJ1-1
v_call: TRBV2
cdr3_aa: ASSDQGGNTEAF

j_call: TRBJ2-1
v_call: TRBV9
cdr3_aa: ASSPRTDYNEQF

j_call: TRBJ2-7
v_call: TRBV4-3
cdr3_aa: ASSQGLNRDSRYEQY

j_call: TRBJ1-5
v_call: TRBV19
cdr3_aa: ASTPGGWQPQH

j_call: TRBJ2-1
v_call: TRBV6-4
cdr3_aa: ASSIQRGGDEQF

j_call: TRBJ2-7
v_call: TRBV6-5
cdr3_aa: ASRQGGEQY

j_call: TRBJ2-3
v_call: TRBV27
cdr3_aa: ASSPLGLAGGPDTQY

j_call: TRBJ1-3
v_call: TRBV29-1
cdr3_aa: SVAGLFSGNTIY

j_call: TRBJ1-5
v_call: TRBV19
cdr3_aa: ASSMAQINQPQH

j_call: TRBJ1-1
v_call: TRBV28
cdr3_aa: ASSRSVGTGVTEAF

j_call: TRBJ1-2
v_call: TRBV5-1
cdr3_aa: ASSLTDNYGYT

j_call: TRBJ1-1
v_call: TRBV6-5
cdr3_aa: ASSQYRGAGSEAF

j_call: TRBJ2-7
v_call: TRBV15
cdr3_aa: ATSISGTDTYEQY

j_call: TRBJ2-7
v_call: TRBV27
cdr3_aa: ASRKTESSYEQY

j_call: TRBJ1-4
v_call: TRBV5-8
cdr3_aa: ASSLLGGGDAV

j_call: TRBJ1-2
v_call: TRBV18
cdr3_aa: ASSRGFNGYT

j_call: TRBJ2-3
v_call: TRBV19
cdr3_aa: ASSMGGSDTQY

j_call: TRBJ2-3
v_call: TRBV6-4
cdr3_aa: ASSTSGGKGTDTQY

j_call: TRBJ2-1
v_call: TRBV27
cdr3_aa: ASSSGSLQF

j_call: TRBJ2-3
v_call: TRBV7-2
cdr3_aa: ASSLVAGAFTDTQY

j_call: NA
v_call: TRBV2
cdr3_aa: ASSDGQGRGEQY

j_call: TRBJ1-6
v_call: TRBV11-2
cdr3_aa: ASSLFGQGGYNSPLH

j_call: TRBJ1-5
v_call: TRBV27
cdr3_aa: ASSYDSSSNQPQH

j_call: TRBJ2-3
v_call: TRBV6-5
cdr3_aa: ASYPAWLGADTQY

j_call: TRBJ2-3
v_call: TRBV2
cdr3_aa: ASSTGRDFRTDTQY

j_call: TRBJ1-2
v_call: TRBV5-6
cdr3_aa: ASSLAEGPFNYGYT

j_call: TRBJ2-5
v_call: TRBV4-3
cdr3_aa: ASSQDWAPETQY

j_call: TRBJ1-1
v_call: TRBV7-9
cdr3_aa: SSSGRGALEAF

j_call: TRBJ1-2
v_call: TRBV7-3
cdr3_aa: ASSLGQGPYGYT

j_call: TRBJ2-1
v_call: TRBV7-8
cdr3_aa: ASSPGQGSLNEQF

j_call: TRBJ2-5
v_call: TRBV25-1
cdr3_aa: ASREQGSGTQY

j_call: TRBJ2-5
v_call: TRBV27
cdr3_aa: ASSPLEGAEETQY

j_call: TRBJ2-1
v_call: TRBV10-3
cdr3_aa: AISESGLEEQF

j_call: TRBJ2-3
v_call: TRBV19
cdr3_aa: ASSMSAIFVTDTQY

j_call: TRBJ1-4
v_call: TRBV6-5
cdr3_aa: ASSYGHNEKLF

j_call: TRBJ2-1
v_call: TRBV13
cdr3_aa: ASSAELAGETEQF

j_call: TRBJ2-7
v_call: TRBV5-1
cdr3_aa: ASSSTGTGAYEQY

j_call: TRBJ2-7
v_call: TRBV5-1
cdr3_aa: ASSLVGGGSSYEQY

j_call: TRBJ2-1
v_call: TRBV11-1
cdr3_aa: ASSPGLAGGREQF

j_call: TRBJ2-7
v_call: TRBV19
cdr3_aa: ASSPTMTYEQY